One sample yielded the 27 T cell receptor beta chains listed below, sequenced in a study of early T cells in non-severe SARS-CoV-2 infection (dated by TCRdb to about 2021). Receptor amplification or capture employed 5' RACE. Data came from a NextSeq 500. TCRdb itself trimmed the public reads at Q25 with fastp, ran MiXCR and retained productive beta chains. Each entry merges the rows of one CDR3 protein and shows their most common DNA and genes. For this sample there are about 50,000 distinct CDR3 sequences; approximately 15% appear just once. The top ten clones comprise 4.1% of the sample. The source material was whole blood, sampled at baseline. These receptors all come from an adult who was a healthcare worker with PCR-confirmed SARS-CoV-2 infection or an uninfected control (not recorded which).

This clonotype was found many times. J is TRBJ2-3 and V is TRBV12-3 or TRBV12-4; D may be TRBD2 (5 bases). Trimming stripped 6 bases from V and 10 bases from J, with 17 bases between. The CDR3 extends over 13 amino acids. CDR3 coding DNA: TGTGCCAGCAGCCCCGGACTCCCCCTCGCGCAGTATTTT. This sequence encodes CASSPGLPLAQYF.

The chain joins TRBV12-3 or TRBV12-4 to TRBJ1-1; D gene uncertain. Trimming took off 6 bases at V and 2 bases at J, with 16 bases between the two ends. The CDR3 totals 15 residues. The CDR3 reads CASSLMMEANTEAFF. In DNA, the CDR3 is TGTGCCAGCAGCCTTATGATGGAGGCCAACACTGAAGCTTTCTTT.

This clonotype has only a few counts. The rearrangement joins TRBV20-1 to TRBJ2-3; 10 bases are a match to TRBD2. The CDR3 consists of 13 residues. The germline V gene has CDR1 DFQATT and CDR2 SNEGSKA (reference sequence). The junction had 7 bases not matched to a gene; V was cut back by 5 bases and J by 8 bases. The CDR3 DNA follows: TGCAGTGCTCCTAGCGGGGGAAAGGGTACGCAGTATTTT. Translated, it gives CSAPSGGKGTQYF.

This clonotype appeared a few times. The chain combines TRBV6-5 with TRBJ2-7, with 8 positions matching TRBD2. Germline lookup yields CDR1 MNHEY and CDR2 SVGAGI. V trimming: 10 bases; J trimming: 1 base; junction bases outside the gene matches: 9. The CDR3 has 14 amino acids. CDR3 bases: TGTGCCACCTACGGGCCTAGCGGGTCCTACGAGCAGTACTTC. It encodes CATYGPSGSYEQYF.

The J gene is TRBJ2-4, the V gene TRBV5-1; 7 positions agree with TRBD1. In germline, CDR1 is SGHRS, CDR2 YFSETQ. The CDR3 length is 17 residues. Trimming took 4 bases from V and 0 from J; bases not matched to a gene: 10. In DNA form, the CDR3 reads TGCGCCAGCAGCCGAGCCATGACAGGGACAGCCAAAAACATTCAGTACTTC. It specifies CASSRAMTGTAKNIQYF.

This rearrangement joins TRBV28 to TRBJ1-1; D is unclear. From germline, CDR1 is MDHEN and CDR2 SYDVKM. Trimming took off 4 bases at V and 11 bases at J, with 14 bases between the two ends. This CDR3 is 12 amino acids long. CDR3 in amino acids: CASSSRRLGAFF. CDR3 nucleotides: TGTGCCAGCAGTTCGCGGAGGTTAGGCGCTTTCTTT. The variable domain in full, with the rest retrieved from reference TRBV28 and TRBJ1-1, is DVKVTQSSRYLVKRTGEKVFLECVQDMDHENMFWYRQDPGLGLRLIYFSYDVKMKEKGDIPEGYSVSREKKERFSLILESASTNQTSMYLCASSSRRLGAFFGQGTRLTVV.

This chain uses TRBV3-1 with TRBJ1-2, with no clear D. The length of the CDR3 is 13 residues. Germline values: CDR1 LGHDT, CDR2 YNNKEL (reference sequence). Trimming took 8 bases from V and 4 from J, leaving 14 bases between them. The DNA of the CDR3 is TGTGCCAGCGGATTGATGACGGGCTATGGCTACACCTTC. It specifies CASGLMTGYGYTF.

This clonotype has a count of ten or more. The chain links TRBV2 to TRBJ2-1; TRBD2 might be the D (6 bases). The CDR3 runs 16 residues. Trimming took 7 bases from V and 6 from J, leaving 22 bases between them. Germline V gene data show CDR1 as SNHLY and CDR2 as FYNNEI. CDR3 sequence reads: CASKASAFREVNEQFF. CDR3 DNA sequence: TGTGCCAGCAAAGCCTCCGCGTTTAGGGAGGTCAATGAGCAGTTCTTC.

The J gene is TRBJ1-6, the V gene TRBV11-2, with D perhaps matching TRBD1 (5 bases). Trimming left V 2 bases short and J 7 bases short, with 27 bases between. Germline CDR1 and CDR2: SGHAT and FQNNGV. The length of the CDR3 is 20 residues. CDR3 sequence reads: CASSLSFRGATRTSNSPLHF. In nucleotides, the CDR3 is TGTGCCAGCAGCTTATCCTTCCGCGGGGCGACCCGAACATCAAATTCACCCCTCCACTTT.

This clonotype was recorded at least ten times. The V and J genes are TRBV7-2 and TRBJ2-1; TRBD2 might be the D (7 bases). The length of the CDR3 is 18 residues. Trimming removed 1 base from V and 1 base from J, with 17 bases in between. CDR1 is SGHTA and CDR2 is FQGNSA in the germline V gene. The CDR3 DNA sequence: TGTGCCAGCAGCTTAGTGCCTGGGGGGGGGACATCCTACAATGAGCAGTTCTTC. The encoded protein is CASSLVPGGGTSYNEQFF.

A few counts support this clonotype. This chain uses TRBV18 with TRBJ2-5; no definite D call. This CDR3 spans 14 amino acids. Germline V gene lookup returns CDR1 KGHSH and CDR2 LQKENI. V lost 3 bases, J lost 1 base, and 9 bases lay in between. The CDR3 DNA reads TGTGCCAGCTCACCGACCACCACCCAAGAGACCCAGTACTTC. Translated: CASSPTTTQETQYF. The variable domain in full, with the rest retrieved from reference TRBV18 and TRBJ2-5, is NAGVMQNPRHLVRRRGQEARLRCSPMKGHSHVYWYRQLPEEGLKFMVYLQKENIIDESGMPKERFSAEFPKEGPSILRIQQVVRGDSAAYFCASSPTTTQETQYFGPGTRLLVL.

This clonotype turned up a few times. The V call is TRBV3-1, the J call TRBJ2-7; D call uncertain. This CDR3 has 15 residues. The germline CDR1 and CDR2 sequences are LGHDT and YNNKEL (reference sequence). V was trimmed by 0 bases and J by 9 bases, leaving 18 bases between them. The CDR3 loop reads CASSQDGSLPSAQYF. In DNA, the CDR3 is TGTGCCAGCAGCCAAGATGGATCGTTGCCCTCCGCGCAGTACTTC.

This chain links TRBV13 with TRBJ2-7; D may be TRBD2 (5 bases). This CDR3 contains 15 residues. In germline, CDR1 is PRHDT, CDR2 FYEKMQ (reference sequence). Deletions cut 6 bases from V and 2 bases from J, with 17 bases between. The CDR3 nucleotides read TGTGCCAGCAGTTCCCAGCTGGACTTACCCTACGAGCAGTACTTC. This encodes CASSSQLDLPYEQYF.

Concerning this clonotype: The junction departs from germline at one end; a sequencing error may be responsible. The rearrangement joins TRBV18 to TRBJ2-1; 7 bases align to TRBD1. This CDR3 comprises 12 residues. Germline CDR1 reads KGHSH; CDR2 reads LQKENI. The CDR3 sequence: CASSPLGQDRIF. For the CDR3, the DNA is TGTGCCAGCTCACCTCTAGGACAGGATCGGATCTTC. The entire variable domain, with the rest obtained from reference TRBV18 and TRBJ2-1, is as follows: NAGVMQNPRHLVRRRGQEARLRCSPMKGHSHVYWYRQLPEEGLKFMVYLQKENIIDESGMPKERFSAEFPKEGPSILRIQQVVRGDSAAYFCASSPLGQDRIFGPGTRLTVL.

V usage is TRBV12-3 or TRBV12-4 and J usage is TRBJ2-3; D possibly uses TRBD1 or TRBD2 (5 bases each). The V gene lost 6 bases and the J gene lost 7 bases, with 14 bases spanning the gap. The CDR3 loop spans 13 amino acids. DNA of the CDR3: TGTGCCAGCAGCCCTCGGGACCGTCATACGCAGTATTTT. This sequence encodes CASSPRDRHTQYF.

This clonotype was found many times. CDR3 amino acids: CASSLAGRTSREQYF. DNA of the CDR3: TGCGCCAGCAGCTTGGCCGGGAGGACTTCCCGAGAGCAGTACTTC. This chain links TRBV5-1 with TRBJ2-7; 7 bases align to TRBD2. CDR3 length: 15 amino acids. V trimming: 0 bases; J trimming: 7 bases; junction bases outside the gene matches: 10. Germline values: CDR1 SGHRS, CDR2 YFSETQ.

Only a few counts were recorded for this clonotype. The J gene is TRBJ2-3, the V gene TRBV5-5; D is perhaps TRBD1 (6 bases). Germline V gives CDR1 SGHKS, CDR2 YYEKEE (reference sequence). The ends were cut back, 4 bases at V and 1 base at J, with 28 bases in the middle. The CDR3 runs to 20 residues. CDR3 DNA: TGTGCCAGCAGCAACAGACAGGCCTGCCGGAAGGGTTCTTGCACAGATACGCAGTATTTT. This translates into CASSNRQACRKGSCTDTQYF. The variable domain in full, with the rest retrieved from reference TRBV5-5 and TRBJ2-3, is DAGVTQSPTHLIKTRGQQVTLRCSPISGHKSVSWYQQVLGQGPQFIFQYYEKEERGRGNFPDRFSARQFPNYSSELNVNALLLGDSALYLCASSNRQACRKGSCTDTQYFGPGTRLTVL.

This clonotype was counted only a few times. The V call is TRBV27, the J call TRBJ1-1; D is uncertain. The V end was cut by 4 bases, the J end by 4 bases, with 16 bases between. Germline V gene lookup returns CDR1 MNHEY and CDR2 SMNVEV (reference sequence). The CDR3 totals 15 residues. DNA for the CDR3: TGTGCCAGCAGTTCCGCGACGGCTGGAACCACTGAAGCTTTCTTT. It is translated as CASSSATAGTTEAFF.

This clonotype was seen repeatedly, ten times or more. The V call is TRBV12-5, the J call TRBJ2-1, with 11 positions matching TRBD1. From germline, CDR1 is LGHNT and CDR2 FRNRAP. This CDR3 has 14 residues. V lost 5 bases to trimming and J lost 8 bases; unmatched junction nucleotides: 5. The CDR3 nucleotides are TGTGCTAGTGGTCCGGGACAGGGGGACGATGAGCAGTTCTTC. Translated: CASGPGQGDDEQFF. The whole variable domain, remainder taken from reference TRBV12-5 and TRBJ2-1, is DARVTQTPRHKVTEMGQEVTMRCQPILGHNTVFWYRQTMMQGLELLAYFRNRAPLDDSGMPKDRFSAEMPDATLATLKIQPSEPRDSAVYFCASGPGQGDDEQFFGPGTRLTVL.

The chain carries TRBV11-1 and TRBJ2-7; perhaps TRBD1 as D (5 bases). CDR1 SGHAT and CDR2 FQDESV come from the germline V gene (reference sequence). The CDR3 is 15 amino acids. V gave up 5 bases and J gave up 2 bases, with 16 bases separating them. This chain's CDR3 is CASSRYDSRTYEQYF. The DNA of the CDR3 is TGTGCCAGCAGCCGCTACGACAGCCGAACCTACGAGCAGTACTTC.

This clonotype has a count of ten or more. The chain couples TRBV15 to TRBJ2-3; maybe TRBD2 (6 bases). Looked up from germline, CDR1 is LNHNV and CDR2 is YYDKDF (reference sequence). Trimming took off 2 bases at V and 3 bases at J, with 9 bases between the two ends. The CDR3 runs 14 residues. CDR3 sequence reads: CATSRWAGTDTQYF. CDR3 coding DNA: TGTGCCACCAGCAGATGGGCGGGAACAGATACGCAGTATTTT.

This clonotype was observed a handful of times. The chain links TRBV28 to TRBJ1-1; D is possibly TRBD1 (5 bases). V lost 2 bases and J lost 1, with 11 bases in between. This CDR3 contains 15 residues. Germline V gene data show CDR1 as MDHEN and CDR2 as SYDVKM. CDR3 region: CASSLPGTPNTEAFF. CDR3 bases: TGTGCCAGCAGTTTACCCGGGACCCCGAACACTGAAGCTTTCTTT.

Ten or more counts support this clonotype. Compared with germline, one end of the junction differs, possibly owing to a read error. J is TRBJ2-7 and V is TRBV20-1, with 8 bases lining up with TRBD2. CDR1 and CDR2 from the germline V gene are DFQATT and SNEGSKA (reference sequence). The CDR3 is 13 amino acids. CDR3 loop: CSARGTSSFEQYF. The CDR3 DNA reads as TGCAGTGCTAGAGGGACTAGCTCCTTCGAGCAGTACTTC.

The chain combines TRBV5-4 with TRBJ1-1; 8 bases are shared with TRBD1. The CDR3 contains 14 residues. Trimming at V came to 4 bases and at J to 8 bases, leaving 10 bases not matched to a gene. Germline V gene lookup returns CDR1 SGHNT and CDR2 YYREEE (reference sequence). In DNA, the CDR3 is TGTGCCAGCAGCGTGCCAGGGGGCCGAGTAGAAGCTTTCTTT. Its translation is CASSVPGGRVEAFF.

The rearrangement uses TRBV28 and TRBJ1-3, with a possible D match to TRBD1 (5 bases). This CDR3 has 17 amino acids. Germline-derived CDR1 and CDR2 are MDHEN and SYDVKM. Trimming took 5 bases from V and 0 from J, leaving 17 bases between them. The CDR3 sequence: CASSGMLGESSGNTIYF. In DNA form, the CDR3 reads TGTGCCAGCAGTGGAATGCTAGGGGAAAGCTCTGGAAACACCATATATTTT.

The chain carries TRBV28 and TRBJ2-7, with D tentatively TRBD1 (5 bases). Germline V gene data show CDR1 as MDHEN and CDR2 as SYDVKM. This CDR3 has 14 amino acids. V shed 5 bases and J shed 4 bases, with 15 bases lying between them. For the CDR3, the DNA is TGTGCCAGCAGTGGGGCAGGGAAAGATTACGAGCAGTACTTC. It yields the protein CASSGAGKDYEQYF.

The table lists this clonotype with many counts. V is TRBV7-8 and J is TRBJ2-5; 7 nucleotides align to TRBD2. Trimming removed 4 bases from V and 5 bases from J; junction bases left unmatched: 13. CDR1 is SGHVS and CDR2 is FQNEAQ in the germline V gene. The CDR3 spans 16 residues. The CDR3 loop reads CASSSRGGLRRETQYF. The CDR3 region has the DNA TGTGCCAGCAGCTCCCGCGGGGGACTAAGGCGGGAGACCCAGTACTTC. Complete variable domain (other parts from reference TRBV7-8 and TRBJ2-5): GAGVSQSPRYKVAKRGQDVALRCDPISGHVSLFWYQQALGQGPEFLTYFQNEAQLDKSGLPSDRFFAERPEGSVSTLKIQRTQQEDSAVYLCASSSRGGLRRETQYFGPGTRLLVL.